The rows below give T cell receptor beta chains drawn from one sample of a study of blood T cell repertoires in COVID-19. Assay used: immunoSEQ multiplex PCR; TCRdb lists only in-frame clones, some missing. The sample has roughly 50,000 clones, about 90% seen once. Sequencing was performed on peripheral blood. All receptors come from a man aged 50 to 60 with active COVID-19. CDR3s include the opening cysteine and the closing phenylalanine or tryptophan. D genes are given only for firm matches.

TRBJ2-3	TRBV5-6	NA	CASTRRGLRDTQYF
TRBJ2-3	TRBV5-1	NA	CASSSTYRERDTQYF
TRBJ2-7	TRBV29-1	TRBD2	CSVRLAGGEQYF
TRBJ1-2	TRBV13	TRBD1	CASSRDSYYGYTF
TRBJ2-2	TRBV19	NA	CASIMSLATGELFF
TRBJ2-2	TRBV11-1	NA	CASSLASSSTGELFF
TRBJ1-2	TRBV18	TRBD1	CASSPAGTGGGYTF
TRBJ1-1	TRBV10-2	NA	CASSEGYGAGGNTEAFF
TRBJ2-1	TRBV7-2	TRBD2	CASSLAVAGGANEQFF
TRBJ1-2	TRBV7-9	NA	CASSFPGARDYGYTF
TRBJ1-1	TRBV6-5	NA	CASSYNVEAATEAFF
TRBJ2-3	TRBV24-1	NA	CATSHRSDTQYF